These 4 T cell receptor beta chains came from one sample sequenced in a study of immune evolution from preneoplasia to lung adenocarcinoma. Generated by immunoSEQ multiplex PCR, the TCRdb table keeps only in-frame clones and is missing some. The profile covers 9,000 to 10,000 clones, with approximately 79% appearing a single time and around 13% taken by the ten largest. The sequencing sample was made of FFPE lung adenocarcinoma in situ tissue. The receptor set was obtained from an older person with lung adenocarcinoma.

This chain connects TRBV7-2 to TRBJ2-2; 12 nucleotides align to TRBD1. The CDR3 totals 16 residues. V was clipped by 1 base and J by 4 bases; unmatched bases: 1. Germline V gene sequence: CDR1 SGHTA, CDR2 FQGNSA. In nucleotides, the CDR3 is TGTGCCAGCAGCTTAGGGGGACAGGGGGCCACCGGGGAGCTGTTTTTT. Encoded protein: CASSLGGQGATGELFF.

This chain joins TRBV27 and TRBJ2-7, with 7 bases identical to TRBD1. This CDR3 is 16 amino acids long. Germline assignment: CDR1 MNHEY and CDR2 SMNVEV (reference sequence). V lost 5 bases, J lost 0 bases, and 10 bases stayed unmatched. CDR3 in amino acids: CASSPTPGTASYEQYF. CDR3 coding DNA: TGTGCCAGCAGTCCAACACCCGGGACAGCCTCCTACGAGCAGTACTTC.

The chain joins TRBV19 to TRBJ2-3; D unresolved. From germline, CDR1 is LNHDA and CDR2 SQIVND (reference sequence). The V end lost 6 bases, the J end lost 8 bases, and 15 bases lay between the germline ends. The CDR3 sequence is 13 residues long. The CDR3 sequence is CASSSSTAATQYF. The CDR3 DNA reads as TGTGCCAGTAGCAGTTCTACAGCTGCTACGCAGTATTTT. The whole variable domain, filled in from reference TRBV19 and TRBJ2-3, reads DGGITQSPKYLFRKEGQNVTLSCEQNLNHDAMYWYRQDPGQGLRLIYYSQIVNDFQKGDIAEGYSVSREKKESFPLTVTSAQKNPTAFYLCASSSSTAATQYFGPGTRLTVL.

The rearrangement links TRBV29-1 to TRBJ2-5; the D is unclear. The V end lost 4 bases, the J end lost 5 bases, and 11 bases lay between the germline ends. This CDR3 comprises 12 residues. Per germline, CDR1 SQVTM and CDR2 ANQGSEA. In nucleotides, the CDR3 is TGCAGCGTTGGAAAGGGAAGGGAGACCCAGTACTTC. Translating gives CSVGKGRETQYF.